These 19 T cell receptor beta chains were sequenced from one sample in a study of T cells expressing NK-cell markers. Each CDR3 protein gets one entry in TCRdb, which reprocessed the 5' RACE reads and gives no DNA. The listing records approximately 550,000 distinct CDR3 sequences. The sample taken for sequencing was blood T cells: a sorted CD56 or NKG2C T cell subset, CD4+ or CD8+ T cells, or bulk PBMC T cells (not recorded which). The receptors shown here come from a man between 18 and 29 years old in good health.

The gene calls are TRBV20-1 and TRBJ2-2. The CDR3 has 15 amino acids. CDR1 is DFQATT and CDR2 is SNEGSKA in the germline V gene (reference sequence). The CDR3 reads CSARLGESSTGELFF.

The chain is built from TRBV25-1 and TRBJ2-1; with no DNA, the TCRdb D assignment of TRBD2 cannot be verified. CDR1 is MGHDK and CDR2 is SYGVNS in the germline V gene. This CDR3 has 15 residues. The CDR3 spells CASSESGLAYNEQFF.

The chain couples TRBV4-1 to TRBJ2-2. This CDR3 contains 13 residues. The V gene's germline CDR1 is MGHRA and CDR2 YSYEKL. This CDR3 reads CASSQKMTGELFF.

This chain connects TRBV6-1 to TRBJ2-3; absent DNA, TCRdb's TRBD2 call cannot be checked. The CDR3 spans 18 residues. Per germline, CDR1 MNHNS and CDR2 SASEGT. CDR3 region: CASLLTSGRIWTRDTQYF.

The rearrangement joins TRBV7-2 to TRBJ2-1; absent DNA, TCRdb's TRBD2 call cannot be checked. Germline values: CDR1 SGHTA, CDR2 FQGNSA. The CDR3 is made up of 12 amino acids. CDR3 protein: CASSALEAEQFF. Using reference TRBV7-2 and TRBJ2-1 for the parts outside the CDR3, the full variable domain is GAGVSQSPSNKVTEKGKDVELRCDPISGHTALYWYRQSLGQGLEFLIYFQGNSAPDKSGLPSDRFSAERTGGSVSTLTIQRTQQEDSAVYLCASSALEAEQFFGPGTRLTVL.

This chain connects TRBV18 to TRBJ2-7. Germline CDR1 and CDR2: KGHSH and LQKENI. The CDR3 runs 13 residues. This CDR3 is CASSPQWSAEQYF.

V is TRBV3-1 and J is TRBJ2-3. The CDR3 loop spans 14 amino acids. Looked up from germline, CDR1 is LGHDT and CDR2 is YNNKEL (reference sequence). CDR3 loop: CASSHSITTDTQYF.

The chain joins TRBV4-3 to TRBJ2-3; TCRdb selects TRBD1, and the lack of DNA leaves this call unchecked. Germline CDR1 reads LGHNA; CDR2 reads YSLEER. The CDR3 length is 20 residues. The CDR3 spells CASSHRDRGRSAASTDTQYF.

The J gene is TRBJ2-7, the V gene TRBV12-3 or TRBV12-4; no DNA is available, so the TRBD2 call from TCRdb remains unchecked. This CDR3 comprises 14 residues. CDR3 residues: CASSFRQGPSEQYF.

The CDR3 sequence: CASSRTGAYGYTF. V is TRBV9 and J is TRBJ1-2; TCRdb calls TRBD1, which cannot be checked without DNA. The germline V gene has CDR1 SGDLS and CDR2 YYNGEE. This CDR3 is built from 13 residues. Full variable domain (remainder filled in from reference TRBV9 and TRBJ1-2): DSGVTQTPKHLITATGQRVTLRCSPRSGDLSVYWYQQSLDQGLQFLIQYYNGEERAKGNILERFSAQQFPDLHSELNLSSLELGDSALYFCASSRTGAYGYTFGSGTRLTVV.

The rearrangement joins TRBV7-8 to TRBJ2-3. This CDR3 has 15 amino acids. In germline, CDR1 is SGHVS, CDR2 FQNEAQ. Here the CDR3 reads CASSSEDSYTDTQYF.

The chain combines TRBV4-2 with TRBJ1-4. The germline V gene encodes CDR1 LGHNA and CDR2 YNFKEQ. The CDR3 has 17 amino acids. This CDR3 is CASSQHRGGESEEKLFF.

This sequence joins TRBV4-2 and TRBJ2-3; TCRdb outputs TRBD1, but without DNA this stays unchecked. This CDR3 region has 15 residues. The germline V gene has CDR1 LGHNA and CDR2 YNFKEQ. CDR3 sequence reads: CASSQGDRAPDTQYF.

V usage is TRBV11-2 and J usage is TRBJ2-2; TCRdb proposes TRBD1, but this gene call is untestable without DNA. There are 17 residues in the CDR3. Germline V gene lookup returns CDR1 SGHAT and CDR2 FQNNGV. The CDR3 loop reads CASSPSRGRPNTGELFF.

This sequence joins TRBV20-1 and TRBJ1-4. The CDR3 runs to 14 residues. Germline assignment: CDR1 DFQATT and CDR2 SNEGSKA (reference sequence). CDR3 sequence: CSARYSTTNEKLFF.

This chain uses TRBV10-3 with TRBJ2-2; TCRdb selects TRBD1, and the lack of DNA leaves this call unchecked. The germline V gene has CDR1 ENHRY and CDR2 SYGVKD. The CDR3 spans 17 residues. The CDR3 sequence is CAISESGGGAYTGELFF.

The genes are TRBV20-1 and TRBJ2-3; the TCRdb call, TRBD2, lacks DNA for checking. The V gene's germline CDR1 is DFQATT and CDR2 SNEGSKA (reference sequence). This CDR3 has 16 amino acids. CDR3 sequence reads: CSARNLAGVSTDTQYF.

This chain links TRBV7-9 with TRBJ2-5; lacking DNA, the TRBD1 call made by TCRdb goes unchecked. CDR3 length: 13 residues. Per germline, CDR1 SEHNR and CDR2 FQNEAQ (reference sequence). CDR3 sequence: CASWGVNQETQYF.

J is TRBJ2-2 and V is TRBV20-1; no DNA is available, so the TRBD2 call from TCRdb remains unchecked. This CDR3 is built from 15 residues. Germline assignment: CDR1 DFQATT and CDR2 SNEGSKA (reference sequence). The CDR3 spells CSAPSPRASTGELFF.